One and the same sample provided the 26 T cell receptor beta chains below, sequenced in a study of beta chain features in type 1 diabetes. Study-wide findings and caveats: Within each of all four CD4+ subsets, Type 1 diabetes patients had TCRB CDR3s that were moderately but significantly shorter.

Antigens of these TCRs are unknown. The investigators reverse transcribed all of the isolated RNA, so they sequenced expressed TCRB transcripts. Using immunoSEQ multiplex PCR, the repertoire was profiled, and TCRdb retains in-frame clones only, with some absent. The sample holds roughly 150,000 clones, less than 10% seen once. Sequencing was carried out using central memory CD4+ T cells from blood. Receptors originate from a man between 18 and 29 years old with type 1 diabetes.

This clone showed up just a few times. This chain connects TRBV14 to TRBJ1-3; no clear D gene. Trimming pared 5 bases from V and 4 bases from J, leaving 9 bases between. CDR3 length: 13 residues. CDR1 is SGHDN, CDR2 FVKESK, per germline. CDR3 DNA sequence: TGTGCCAGCAGCTTTGTCTTCGGAAACACCATATATTTT. Translated: CASSFVFGNTIYF.

Here the CDR3 DNA reads TGTGCCACGGAAGGGACCCAACAGGGAAAACTGTTTTTT. This encodes CATEGTQQGKLFF. This chain connects TRBV7-9 to TRBJ1-4; possible D gene TRBD1, 6 bases. Germline V gene data show CDR1 as SEHNR and CDR2 as FQNEAQ (reference sequence). This CDR3 has 13 amino acids. The ends were cut back, 10 bases at V and 10 bases at J, with 19 bases in the middle. The full variable domain, with the rest looked up from reference TRBV7-9 and TRBJ1-4, is DTGVSQNPRHKITKRGQNVTFRCDPISEHNRLYWYRQTLGQGPEFLTYFQNEAQLEKSRLLSDRFSAERPKGSFSTLEIQRTEQGDSAMYLCATEGTQQGKLFFGSGTQLSVL.

In this sample, this clone turned up a few times. This sequence joins TRBV6-5 and TRBJ2-1; tentatively, D is TRBD1 (5 bases). Germline-derived CDR1 and CDR2 are MNHEY and SVGAGI. The CDR3 extends over 14 amino acids. Trimming left V 6 bases short and J 1 base short, with 10 bases between. CDR3 residues: CASRQVGSYNEQFF. In nucleotides, the CDR3 is TGTGCCAGCAGACAGGTCGGGTCCTACAATGAGCAGTTCTTC.

This clone was recorded a few times. V and J are TRBV5-1 and TRBJ2-2, with 11 bases fitting TRBD2. Germline V CDR1 and CDR2: SGHRS, YFSETQ. The CDR3 has 15 residues. Germline trimming cut 5 bases from V and 6 bases from J; bases unmatched to any gene: 6. CDR3 region: CASRPTSGRAGELFF. The CDR3 nucleotides read TGCGCCAGCAGACCTACTAGCGGGAGAGCCGGGGAGCTGTTTTTT.

This clone has just a few counts. This chain links TRBV7-2 with TRBJ2-3, with a weak D call TRBD2 (5 bases). Germline assignment: CDR1 SGHTA and CDR2 FQGNSA. The V and J ends lost 3 bases and 2 bases respectively, with 21 bases between them. This CDR3 spans 18 amino acids. CDR3 in DNA: TGTGCCAGCAGCTTGCGGGTAACCCGAGCGGAAAACACAGATACGCAGTATTTT. It translates to CASSLRVTRAENTDTQYF.

In its sample, this clone was seen many times. The chain employs TRBV27 and TRBJ2-3; perhaps TRBD1 as D (6 bases). The ends were cut back, 6 bases at V and 10 bases at J, with 14 bases in the middle. The CDR3 totals 12 residues. The germline V gene encodes CDR1 MNHEY and CDR2 SMNVEV (reference sequence). CDR3 DNA sequence: TGTGCCAGCAGCCTCGGACAGACACCGCAGTATTTT. This gives the protein CASSLGQTPQYF.

This clone appeared a few times. The chain employs TRBV27 and TRBJ1-2; 8 nucleotides align to TRBD1. The CDR3 contains 15 residues. The ends lost 6 bases at V and 0 bases at J; junction bases unmatched: 6. Germline loops: CDR1 MNHEY, CDR2 SMNVEV (reference sequence). For the CDR3, the DNA is TGTGCCAGCAGCCCCCAGGGGGCGGCTAACTATGGCTACACCTTC. It specifies CASSPQGAANYGYTF.

The J gene is TRBJ2-3, the V gene TRBV19; possibly TRBD1 for D (5 bases). The ends were cut back, 7 bases at V and 3 bases at J, with 14 bases in the middle. CDR3 length: 14 amino acids. Germline V gene lookup returns CDR1 LNHDA and CDR2 SQIVND (reference sequence). The CDR3 sequence: CASNQGVTTDTQYF. The DNA for the CDR3 is TGTGCCAGTAACCAGGGTGTCACGACAGATACGCAGTATTTT.

The V call is TRBV5-1, the J call TRBJ2-7; 13 bases map to TRBD2. The CDR3 loop spans 17 amino acids. CDR1 and CDR2 (germline): SGHRS, YFSETQ. V dropped 4 bases and J dropped 3; count of bases not matched to a gene: 10. CDR3 loop: CASSPAGTSGNLYEQYF. The CDR3, as DNA: TGCGCCAGCAGCCCGGCCGGGACTAGCGGGAACCTCTACGAGCAGTACTTC.

Only a few counts were recorded for this clone. This chain joins TRBV2 and TRBJ1-1; TRBD1 might be the D (5 bases). CDR3 length: 14 residues. V shed 2 bases and J shed 2 bases, with 9 bases lying between them. Germline CDR1 SNHLY, CDR2 FYNNEI. The DNA of the CDR3 is TGTGCCAGCAGTGAAATGGGGGGTAACACTGAAGCTTTCTTT. Its protein is CASSEMGGNTEAFF.

The chain carries TRBV19 and TRBJ1-2, with TRBD1 as a possible D gene (5 bases). V lost 5 bases and J 4 bases, leaving 20 bases between the germline ends. The CDR3 runs to 16 residues. Looked up from germline, CDR1 is LNHDA and CDR2 is SQIVND (reference sequence). The CDR3 coding sequence is TGTGCCAGTAGTCCCGGACATGGAATCGATGGCTATGGCTACACCTTC. Its translation: CASSPGHGIDGYGYTF.

This clone was seen more than once but under ten times. This chain connects TRBV21-1 to TRBJ1-5; TRBD1, the table's D call, was not compared with the DNA. TRBV21-1 is marked as a pseudogene. The CDR3 spans 16 residues. CDR3 nucleotide sequence: TGTGCCAGCAGCCCCCGGGGCAGGGGACCAGATCAGCCCCAGCATTTT. It specifies CASSPRGRGPDQPQHF.

This clone was picked up a small number of times. V usage is TRBV6-5 and J usage is TRBJ1-1; a weak D match, TRBD1 (5 bases). The V gene's germline CDR1 is MNHEY and CDR2 SVGAGI. Trimming left V 6 bases short and J 3 bases short, with 14 bases between. This CDR3 has 14 amino acids. CDR3 in DNA: TGTGCCAGCAGGCTAGCGAGGGGTGACACTGAAGCTTTCTTT. Residues: CASRLARGDTEAFF.

This clone was counted only a few times. This chain links TRBV18 with TRBJ1-2, with TRBD1 as a possible D gene (5 bases). Germline assignment: CDR1 KGHSH and CDR2 LQKENI. V was shortened by 1 base and J by 6 bases, with 12 bases between the two germline ends. The CDR3 loop spans 14 amino acids. The CDR3: CASSPQGVQDGYTF. As DNA, the CDR3 is TGTGCCAGCTCACCACAAGGGGTGCAGGATGGCTACACCTTC.

V usage is TRBV6-6 and J usage is TRBJ2-5, with 8 bases matching TRBD2. V shed 10 bases and J 5 bases; nucleotides not matched to a gene: 12. Germline loops: CDR1 MNHNY, CDR2 SVGAGI (reference sequence). CDR3 size: 14 residues. The DNA of the CDR3 is TGTGCCACCAGCACGGCGGGAGGTGGGGAGACCCAGTACTTC. Its translation is CATSTAGGGETQYF.

The rearrangement joins TRBV2 to TRBJ2-7; unclear D gene. CDR3 length equals 14 residues. V lost 0 bases, J lost 3 bases, and 9 bases lay in between. Germline V gene sequence: CDR1 SNHLY, CDR2 FYNNEI. The CDR3, as DNA: TGTGCCAGCAGTGAAGCCCGGTATAGCTACGAGCAGTACTTC. Translated, it gives CASSEARYSYEQYF. The variable domain in full, with the rest retrieved from reference TRBV2 and TRBJ2-7, is EPEVTQTPSHQVTQMGQEVILRCVPISNHLYFYWYRQILGQKVEFLVSFYNNEISEKSEIFDDQFSVERPDGSNFTLKIRSTKLEDSAMYFCASSEARYSYEQYFGPGTRLTVT.

This clone was seen more than once but under ten times. The gene calls are TRBV28 and TRBJ1-5; 7 nucleotides align to TRBD1. V lost 5 bases to trimming and J lost 6 bases; unmatched junction nucleotides: 10. The length of the CDR3 is 15 residues. Germline V gives CDR1 MDHEN, CDR2 SYDVKM. The CDR3 nucleotides read TGTGCCAGCAGTGACAGGGTTTTAATGAGTCAGCCCCAGCATTTT. Translating gives CASSDRVLMSQPQHF.

This clone was seen a handful of times. The DNA of the CDR3 is TGTGCCAGCAGCTTCAACCAAGAGACCCAGTACTTC. Its protein product is CASSFNQETQYF. The rearrangement links TRBV7-8 to TRBJ2-5; D is undetermined. The CDR3 sequence is 12 residues long. Per germline, CDR1 SGHVS and CDR2 FQNEAQ. Between the trimmed V and J ends, which lost 3 bases and 0 bases, there was a span of 2 bases.

This clone occurred a few times. This chain connects TRBV18 to TRBJ1-4; D gene unclear. Trimming stripped 5 bases from V and 6 bases from J, with 13 bases between. In germline, CDR1 is KGHSH, CDR2 LQKENI. This CDR3 has 14 amino acids. The CDR3 DNA sequence: TGTGCCAGCTCAAAACAATATCTTTATGAAAAACTGTTTTTT. Its translation is CASSKQYLYEKLFF.

The rearrangement uses TRBV29-1 and TRBJ1-4; maybe TRBD1 (6 bases). The germline CDR1 and CDR2 sequences are SQVTM and ANQGSEA. CDR3 size: 14 residues. Trimming removed 4 bases at V and 5 bases at J, with 14 bases between. DNA for the CDR3: TGCAGCGTTGGCACAGGGCAGAGGAATGAAAAACTGTTTTTT. This encodes CSVGTGQRNEKLFF.

A few counts support this clone. The V and J genes are TRBV9 and TRBJ1-6; 9 bases agree with TRBD1. CDR3 length: 15 residues. With V trimmed by 4 bases and J by 5 bases, 4 bases remained unmatched. The germline V gene encodes CDR1 SGDLS and CDR2 YYNGEE. The CDR3 nucleotides are TGTGCCAGCAGCATACAGGGGGCGGATAATTCACCCCTCCACTTT. It yields the protein CASSIQGADNSPLHF.

This clone showed up just a few times. The V and J genes are TRBV28 and TRBJ2-6; D ambiguous. V lost 5 bases to trimming and J lost 2 bases, with 4 bases between them. The CDR3 totals 13 residues. Germline-derived CDR1 and CDR2 are MDHEN and SYDVKM. The CDR3 bases are TGTGCCAGCAGTCTAACTGGGGCCAACGTCCTGACTTTC. This codes for CASSLTGANVLTF.

The chain recombines TRBV18 with TRBJ1-3; TRBD1 might be the D (6 bases). This CDR3 is 15 amino acids long. V was clipped by 1 base and J by 6 bases, with 13 bases between them. Germline CDR1 is KGHSH and CDR2 is LQKENI. This CDR3 is CASSPQPGVENTIYF. CDR3 nucleotide sequence: TGTGCCAGCTCACCACAACCAGGGGTTGAAAACACCATATATTTT.

The V gene is TRBV5-1, the J gene TRBJ2-6, with 9 bases that match TRBD1. This CDR3 has 16 residues. The V gene end was trimmed by 2 bases and the J gene end by 3 bases; junction bases not matched to a gene: 3. Germline assignment: CDR1 SGHRS and CDR2 YFSETQ. The chain's CDR3 is CASSFTGGGGANVLTF. Written as DNA, the CDR3 is TGCGCCAGCAGCTTTACAGGGGGCGGTGGGGCCAACGTCCTGACTTTC.

In nucleotides, the CDR3 is TGCGCCAGCAGCCTCGGACAGGGGGCGAACACTGAAGCTTTCTTT. This gives the protein CASSLGQGANTEAFF. J is TRBJ1-1 and V is TRBV4-1; 11 nucleotides agree with TRBD1. The V segment lost 4 bases and the J segment 1 base; nucleotides outside the gene matches: 2. The CDR3 extends over 15 amino acids. CDR1 and CDR2 (germline): MGHRA, YSYEKL.

This clone was observed a handful of times. This chain connects TRBV7-9 to TRBJ1-1, with D unclear. V lost 1 base, J lost 4 bases, and 13 bases lay in between. Germline V gene data show CDR1 as SEHNR and CDR2 as FQNEAQ (reference sequence). This CDR3 has 15 residues. The CDR3 sequence is CASSLGSRGGTEAFF. The CDR3 DNA follows: TGTGCCAGCAGCTTAGGGTCCCGGGGAGGCACTGAAGCTTTCTTT.